This entry lists 21 T cell receptor beta chains sequenced from one sample in a study of T cell repertoires in cytomegalovirus infection. TCRdb re-derived calls from the reads in MiXCR, one entry per CDR3 protein. The sample holds a few hundred thousand distinct CDR3 sequences; approximately 40% are singletons and the top ten take 48%. These receptors' targets are unknown. This sample comprised cultured PBMCs, obtained from culture after CMV antigen stimulation. The origin of the receptors is a human donor in good health (CMV status not recorded). Some clones in this sample may be carry-over from other donors' samples.

The chain combines TRBV11-2 with TRBJ2-3; the D call may be TRBD1 or TRBD2 (5 bases each). V was cut by 5 bases and J by 1 base, with 22 bases left in between. CDR1 is SGHAT, CDR2 FQNNGV, per germline. This CDR3 region has 18 residues. In DNA, the CDR3 is TGTGCCAGCAGCCTTACCTCTCTCCGGGGCCGGGGCACAGATACGCAGTATTTT. Its translation: CASSLTSLRGRGTDTQYF.

The V call is TRBV11-3, the J call TRBJ1-5; D call uncertain. Germline CDR1 reads SGHNT; CDR2 reads YENEEA. V was trimmed by 9 bases and J by 7 bases, leaving 10 bases between them. The CDR3 runs 11 residues. The CDR3 nucleotides are TGTGCCAGTCACCGAGTCCAGCCCCAGCATTTT. Amino acids: CASHRVQPQHF. The whole variable domain, filled in from reference TRBV11-3 and TRBJ1-5, reads EAGVVQSPRYKIIEKKQPVAFWCNPISGHNTLYWYLQNLGQGPELLIRYENEEAVDDSQLPKDRFSAERLKGVDSTLKIQPAELGDSAVYLCASHRVQPQHFGDGTRLSIL.

A few counts support this clonotype. J is TRBJ2-7 and V is TRBV4-1; unclear D gene. Trimming took 1 base from V and 0 from J, leaving 10 bases between them. Germline CDR1 reads MGHRA; CDR2 reads YSYEKL. This CDR3 region has 15 residues. The CDR3 sequence: CASSQGHSSSYEQYF. For the CDR3, the DNA is TGCGCCAGCAGCCAAGGGCACAGTAGCTCCTACGAGCAGTACTTC.

This clonotype was detected a few times. This chain uses TRBV6-8 with TRBJ2-1; 8 nucleotides align to TRBD2. Germline CDR1 MNHGY, CDR2 SAAAGT. The CDR3 is 15 residues long. V was clipped by 2 bases and J by 7 bases; unmatched bases: 7. The CDR3 spells CASSYPGTRVNEQFF. The CDR3 region has the DNA TGTGCCAGCAGTTACCCAGGGACTAGGGTAAATGAGCAGTTCTTC.

This clonotype was counted between two and nine times. This chain joins TRBV24-1 and TRBJ2-7; 12 bases fit TRBD2. Germline V gene lookup returns CDR1 KGHDR and CDR2 SFDVKD. With V trimmed by 0 bases and J by 2 bases, 10 bases remained unmatched. This CDR3 is built from 19 residues. CDR3 bases: TGTGCCACCAGTGATTTGTTGACTAGCGGGAGAAGGAGTGCCTACGAGCAGTACTTC. This codes for CATSDLLTSGRRSAYEQYF.

This clonotype was found a few times. DNA of the CDR3: TGTGCCAGCATCGGGCTGAGCTCCTACGAGCAGTACTTC. Residues: CASIGLSSYEQYF. The chain carries TRBV6-1 and TRBJ2-7; D remains ambiguous. This CDR3 is 13 amino acids long. The germline V and J ends were trimmed by 7 bases and 0 bases, with 10 bases remaining between them. The germline gives CDR1 MNHNS, CDR2 SASEGT.

The chain uses TRBV28 and TRBJ1-6, with a weak D call TRBD1 (6 bases). Germline V gene data show CDR1 as MDHEN and CDR2 as SYDVKM. The length of the CDR3 is 16 residues. V was clipped by 6 bases and J by 7 bases, with 19 bases between them. The CDR3 reads CASSLRLGAGNSPLHF. The DNA of the CDR3 is TGTGCCAGCAGCCTTCGTTTGGGGGCGGGGAATTCACCCCTCCACTTT.

This clonotype has only a few counts. The J gene is TRBJ1-4, the V gene TRBV12-3 or TRBV12-4, with 7 bases fitting TRBD1. With 7 bases clipped from V and 4 bases from J, the junction kept 3 bases outside the gene matches. The CDR3 length is 13 residues. The chain's CDR3 is CASTGGVNEKLFF. The DNA for the CDR3 is TGTGCCAGCACAGGGGGAGTTAATGAAAAACTGTTTTTT.

The gene calls are TRBV11-2 and TRBJ1-2; D call uncertain. The CDR3 contains 14 residues. From germline, CDR1 is SGHAT and CDR2 FQNNGV. V was trimmed by 1 base and J by 3 bases, leaving 9 bases between them. In nucleotides, the CDR3 is TGTGCCAGCAGCTTAGGGGTGGTCTACTATGGCTACACCTTC. Translating gives CASSLGVVYYGYTF.

The chain joins TRBV10-2 to TRBJ1-4, with TRBD1 matching 7 bases. CDR1 is WSHSY and CDR2 is SAAADI in the germline V gene. The CDR3 extends over 15 amino acids. With 7 bases clipped from V and 6 bases from J, the junction kept 11 bases outside the gene matches. Here the CDR3 reads CASMGSGQGDEKLFF. CDR3 DNA: TGCGCCAGCATGGGGAGCGGGCAGGGGGATGAAAAACTGTTTTTT.

This clonotype appeared a few times. This chain connects TRBV12-5 to TRBJ1-2; tentative D call: TRBD1 (5 bases). Trimming cost V 6 bases and J 8 bases, with 13 bases left between them. The germline V gene encodes CDR1 LGHNT and CDR2 FRNRAP. The CDR3 totals 12 residues. In DNA, the CDR3 is TGTGCTAGTGGAGAGGGGTTTGAGGGCTACACCTTC. Translation gives CASGEGFEGYTF.

This clonotype was seen a handful of times. The chain links TRBV6-2 or TRBV6-3 to TRBJ2-3; D is possibly TRBD1 (5 bases). The CDR3 runs 15 residues. V was pared by 1 base and J by 4 bases, with 12 bases between. Per germline, CDR1 MNHEY and CDR2 SVGEGT. The CDR3 DNA reads as TGTGCCAGCAGTTACTTGGGGCGTGGAGCAGATACGCAGTATTTT. Its protein product is CASSYLGRGADTQYF.

This chain joins TRBV19 and TRBJ2-1, with TRBD2 matching over 10 bases. Germline-derived CDR1 and CDR2 are LNHDA and SQIVND (reference sequence). Trimming took 3 bases from V and 5 from J; bases not matched to a gene: 7. There are 16 residues in the CDR3. CDR3 loop: CASSILSGGANNEQFF. CDR3 DNA sequence: TGTGCCAGTAGTATCCTGAGCGGGGGGGCCAACAATGAGCAGTTCTTC.

The chain joins TRBV7-2 to TRBJ2-3, with D unresolved. The V and J ends lost 4 bases and 0 bases respectively, with 8 bases between them. The CDR3 has 14 residues. CDR1 and CDR2 (germline): SGHTA, FQGNSA. CDR3 in DNA: TGTGCCAGCAGCTCCAGAGCTAGCACAGATACGCAGTATTTT. It yields the protein CASSSRASTDTQYF.

The V gene is TRBV19, the J gene TRBJ2-1; no definite D call. From germline, CDR1 is LNHDA and CDR2 SQIVND (reference sequence). The CDR3 runs to 13 residues. Trimming pared 3 bases from V and 15 bases from J, leaving 18 bases between. As DNA, the CDR3 is TGTGCCAGTAGTATCGCCTTGGCCGGCCAGATGTTCTTC. This gives the protein CASSIALAGQMFF.

This clonotype has just a few counts. The chain joins TRBV6-2 or TRBV6-3 to TRBJ2-5; no clear D gene. Germline assignment: CDR1 MNHEY and CDR2 SVGEGT. Trimming removed 0 bases at V and 7 bases at J, with 3 bases between. The CDR3 extends over 11 amino acids. The CDR3 loop is CASSYSRTQYF. CDR3 sequence (DNA): TGTGCCAGCAGTTACTCGAGGACCCAGTACTTC.

This clonotype occurred a few times. This sequence joins TRBV5-1 and TRBJ1-1, with 7 bases matching TRBD1. The CDR3 runs 14 residues. Per germline, CDR1 SGHRS and CDR2 YFSETQ. Germline trimming cut 0 bases from V and 11 bases from J; bases unmatched to any gene: 10. The CDR3 sequence: CASSLGTGEGKAFF. The DNA of the CDR3 is TGCGCCAGCAGCTTGGGGACAGGAGAGGGAAAGGCTTTCTTT.

This clonotype appeared a few times. The chain uses TRBV29-1 and TRBJ2-1, with 8 bases fitting TRBD2. The germline CDR1 and CDR2 sequences are SQVTM and ANQGSEA. The length of the CDR3 is 12 residues. Here the CDR3 reads CSGAGGLDEQFF. CDR3 coding DNA: TGCAGTGGTGCGGGAGGTCTCGATGAGCAGTTCTTC.

This clonotype was observed a single time. The chain links TRBV6-5 to TRBJ2-3; D could derive from TRBD1 or TRBD2 (6 bases each). The CDR3 is 13 amino acids. The V end lost 11 bases, the J end lost 9 bases, and 21 bases lay between the germline ends. Germline V gives CDR1 MNHEY, CDR2 SVGAGI. CDR3 protein: CACSRGPEGTQYF. The CDR3 DNA is TGTGCCTGCTCCCGGGGGCCCGAAGGGACGCAGTATTTT.

In this sample, this clonotype turned up a few times. The V and J genes are TRBV12-3 or TRBV12-4 and TRBJ1-1; no clear D. The CDR3 sequence is 15 residues long. V dropped 6 bases and J dropped 0 bases, with 14 bases sitting between them. The CDR3 protein is CASRTRRAMNTEAFF. The CDR3 nucleotides read TGTGCCAGCAGGACCCGGAGGGCAATGAACACTGAAGCTTTCTTT.

This clonotype was counted between two and nine times. The V call is TRBV7-3, the J call TRBJ1-1, with D maybe TRBD1 (6 bases). Germline V lookup: CDR1 SGHTA, CDR2 FQGTGA. Trimming removed 5 bases from V and 7 bases from J, with 14 bases in between. CDR3 length: 13 amino acids. CDR3 protein: CASSPDRKVEAFF. The DNA for the CDR3 is TGTGCCAGCAGCCCCGACAGGAAGGTTGAAGCTTTCTTT.